The present TCR beta chain was sequenced within a study of early T cells in non-severe SARS-CoV-2 infection. Study-wide findings and caveats: VDJdb matches were skewed toward anti-spike CD8 T cell responses.

The TCR library protocol was used to attach unique molecular identifiers. These identifiers were attached to individual cDNA molecules. MiXCR was run by TCRdb on the 5' RACE reads, yielding one entry per CDR3 protein. Here the sample spans about 40,000 distinct CDR3 sequences, roughly 7.9% being singletons. Many counts were recorded for this clonotype. The antigen remains unidentified. The sequencing here drew on whole blood, taken at baseline. This TCR was recovered from an adult who was a healthcare worker with PCR-confirmed SARS-CoV-2 infection or an uninfected control (not recorded which).

CDR3 nucleotide sequence: TGTGCCAGCACCACGGGAAGGGAGCAGTACTTC. Its translation is CASTTGREQYF. J is TRBJ2-7 and V is TRBV6-6, with TRBD2 as a possible D gene (5 bases). The CDR3 covers 11 residues. The V gene lost 7 bases and the J gene lost 7 bases, with 11 bases spanning the gap. CDR1 MNHNY and CDR2 SVGAGI come from the germline V gene (reference sequence).